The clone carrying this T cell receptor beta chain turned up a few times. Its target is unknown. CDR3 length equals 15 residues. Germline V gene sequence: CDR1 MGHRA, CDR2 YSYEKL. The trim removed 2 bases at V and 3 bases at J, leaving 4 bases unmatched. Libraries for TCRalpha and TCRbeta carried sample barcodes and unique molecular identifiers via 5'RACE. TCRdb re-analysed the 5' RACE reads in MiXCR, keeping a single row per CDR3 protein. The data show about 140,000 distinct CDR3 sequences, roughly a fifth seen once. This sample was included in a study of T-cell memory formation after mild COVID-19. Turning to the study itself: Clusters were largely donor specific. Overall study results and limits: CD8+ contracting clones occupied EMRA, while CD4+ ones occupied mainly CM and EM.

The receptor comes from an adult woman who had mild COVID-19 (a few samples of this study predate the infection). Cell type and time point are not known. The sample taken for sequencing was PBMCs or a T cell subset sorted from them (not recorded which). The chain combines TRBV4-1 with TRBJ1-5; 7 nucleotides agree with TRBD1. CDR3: CASSQLTGFNQPQHF. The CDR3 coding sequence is TGCGCCAGCAGCCAATTGACAGGGTTCAATCAGCCCCAGCATTTT.